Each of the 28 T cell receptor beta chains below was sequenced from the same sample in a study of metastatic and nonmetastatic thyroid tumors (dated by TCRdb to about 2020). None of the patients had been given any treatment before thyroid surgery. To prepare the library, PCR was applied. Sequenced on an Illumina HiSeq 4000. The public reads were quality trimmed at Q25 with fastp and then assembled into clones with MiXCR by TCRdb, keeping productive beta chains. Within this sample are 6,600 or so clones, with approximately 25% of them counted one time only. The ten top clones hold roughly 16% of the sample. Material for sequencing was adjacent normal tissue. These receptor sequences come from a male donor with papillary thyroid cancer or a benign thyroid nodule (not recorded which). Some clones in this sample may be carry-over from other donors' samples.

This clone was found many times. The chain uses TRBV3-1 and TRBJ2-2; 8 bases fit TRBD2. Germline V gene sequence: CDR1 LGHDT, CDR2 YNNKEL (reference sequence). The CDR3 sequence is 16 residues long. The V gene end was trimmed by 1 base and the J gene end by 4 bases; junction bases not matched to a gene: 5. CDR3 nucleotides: TGTGCCAGCAGCCAAGGCCCGGGGGGGCCCACCGGGGAGCTGTTTTTT. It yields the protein CASSQGPGGPTGELFF.

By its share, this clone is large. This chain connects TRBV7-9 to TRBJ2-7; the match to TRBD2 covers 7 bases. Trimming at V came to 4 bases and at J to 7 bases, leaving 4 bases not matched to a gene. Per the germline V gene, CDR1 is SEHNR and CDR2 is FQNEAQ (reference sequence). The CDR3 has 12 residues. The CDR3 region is CASSWEGGEQYF. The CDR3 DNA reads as TGTGCCAGCAGCTGGGAGGGTGGTGAGCAGTACTTC.

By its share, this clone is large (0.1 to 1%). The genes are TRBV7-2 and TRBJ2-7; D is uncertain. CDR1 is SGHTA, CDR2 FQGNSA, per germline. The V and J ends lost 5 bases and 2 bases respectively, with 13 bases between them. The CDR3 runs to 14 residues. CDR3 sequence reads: CASSPAHTAYEQYF. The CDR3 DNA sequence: TGTGCCAGCAGCCCGGCCCACACGGCCTACGAGCAGTACTTC.

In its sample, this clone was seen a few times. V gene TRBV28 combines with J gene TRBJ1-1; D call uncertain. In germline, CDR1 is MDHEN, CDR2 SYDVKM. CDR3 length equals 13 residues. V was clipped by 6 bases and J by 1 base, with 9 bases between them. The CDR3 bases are TGTGCCAGCAGGCCTCAGAGGAACACTGAAGCTTTCTTT. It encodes CASRPQRNTEAFF. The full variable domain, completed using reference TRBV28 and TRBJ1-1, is DVKVTQSSRYLVKRTGEKVFLECVQDMDHENMFWYRQDPGLGLRLIYFSYDVKMKEKGDIPEGYSVSREKKERFSLILESASTNQTSMYLCASRPQRNTEAFFGQGTRLTVV.

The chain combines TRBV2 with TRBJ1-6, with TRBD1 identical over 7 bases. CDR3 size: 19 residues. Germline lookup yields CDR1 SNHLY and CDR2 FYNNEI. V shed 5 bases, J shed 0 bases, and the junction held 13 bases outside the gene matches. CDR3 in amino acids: CASSLKGQYISSYNSPLHF. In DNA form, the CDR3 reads TGTGCCAGCAGTTTGAAGGGACAGTACATAAGCTCCTATAATTCACCCCTCCACTTT.

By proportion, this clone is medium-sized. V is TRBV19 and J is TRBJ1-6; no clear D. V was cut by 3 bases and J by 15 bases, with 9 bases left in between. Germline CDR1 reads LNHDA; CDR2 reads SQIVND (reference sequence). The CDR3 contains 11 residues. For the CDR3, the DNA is TGTGCCAGTAGTATCGGAGGGCTCCTCCACTTT. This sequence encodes CASSIGGLLHF. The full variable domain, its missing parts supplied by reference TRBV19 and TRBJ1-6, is DGGITQSPKYLFRKEGQNVTLSCEQNLNHDAMYWYRQDPGQGLRLIYYSQIVNDFQKGDIAEGYSVSREKKESFPLTVTSAQKNPTAFYLCASSIGGLLHFGNGTRLTVT.

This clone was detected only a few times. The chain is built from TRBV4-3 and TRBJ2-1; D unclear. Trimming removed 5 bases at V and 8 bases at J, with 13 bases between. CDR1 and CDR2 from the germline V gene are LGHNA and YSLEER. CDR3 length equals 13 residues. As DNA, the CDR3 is TGCGCCAGCAGCACCGCAGTGTCCGATGAGCAGTTCTTC. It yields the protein CASSTAVSDEQFF.

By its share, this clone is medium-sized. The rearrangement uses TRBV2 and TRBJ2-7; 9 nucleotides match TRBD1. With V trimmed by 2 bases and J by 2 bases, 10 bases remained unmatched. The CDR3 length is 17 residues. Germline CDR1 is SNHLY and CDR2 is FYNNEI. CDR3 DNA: TGTGCCAGCAGTGAACCCAACACAGGGGGCAGACCCTACGAGCAGTACTTC. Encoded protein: CASSEPNTGGRPYEQYF.

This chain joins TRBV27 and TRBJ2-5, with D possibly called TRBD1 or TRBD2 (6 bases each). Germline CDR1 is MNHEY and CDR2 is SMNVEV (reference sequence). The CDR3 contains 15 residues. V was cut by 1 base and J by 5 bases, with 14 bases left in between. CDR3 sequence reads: CASSLFGGPRETQYF. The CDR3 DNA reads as TGTGCCAGCAGTTTATTTGGGGGGCCGAGGGAGACCCAGTACTTC.

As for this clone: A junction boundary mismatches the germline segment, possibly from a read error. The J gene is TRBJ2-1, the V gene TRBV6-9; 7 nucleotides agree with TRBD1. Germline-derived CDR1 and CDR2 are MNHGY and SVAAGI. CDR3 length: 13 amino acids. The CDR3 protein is CAIIYKQGNERFF. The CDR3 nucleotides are TGTGCCATCATTTATAAACAGGGGAATGAGCGGTTCTTC.

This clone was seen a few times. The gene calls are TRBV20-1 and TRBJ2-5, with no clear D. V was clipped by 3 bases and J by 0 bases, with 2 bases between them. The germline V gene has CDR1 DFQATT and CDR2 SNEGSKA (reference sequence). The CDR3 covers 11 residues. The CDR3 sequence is CSASHQETQYF. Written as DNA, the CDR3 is TGCAGTGCTAGCCACCAAGAGACCCAGTACTTC.

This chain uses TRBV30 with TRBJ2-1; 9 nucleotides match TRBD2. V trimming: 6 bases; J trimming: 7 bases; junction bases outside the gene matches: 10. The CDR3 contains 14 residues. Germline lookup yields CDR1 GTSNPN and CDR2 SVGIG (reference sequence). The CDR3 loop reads CACTREGLGNEQFF. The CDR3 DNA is TGTGCCTGTACGCGGGAGGGCCTAGGGAATGAGCAGTTCTTC. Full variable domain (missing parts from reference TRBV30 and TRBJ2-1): SQTIHQWPATLVQPVGSPLSLECTVEGTSNPNLYWYRQAAGRGLQLLFYSVGIGQISSEVPQNLSASRPQDRQFILSSKKLLLSDSGFYLCACTREGLGNEQFFGPGTRLTVL.

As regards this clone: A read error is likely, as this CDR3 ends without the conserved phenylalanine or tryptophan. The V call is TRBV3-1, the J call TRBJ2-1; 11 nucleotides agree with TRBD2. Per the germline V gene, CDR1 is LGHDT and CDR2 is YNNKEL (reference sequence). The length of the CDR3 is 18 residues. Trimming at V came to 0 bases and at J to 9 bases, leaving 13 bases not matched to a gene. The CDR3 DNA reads TGTGCCAGCAGCCAAGATAAGGGACTAGCGGAGTTCTGGAGTGAGCAGTTCTTA. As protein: CASSQDKGLAEFWSEQFL.

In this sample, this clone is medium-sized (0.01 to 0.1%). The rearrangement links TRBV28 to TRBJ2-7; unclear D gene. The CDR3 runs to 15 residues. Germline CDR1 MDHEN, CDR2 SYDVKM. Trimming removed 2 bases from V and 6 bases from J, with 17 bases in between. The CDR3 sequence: CASSLGPGNPLEQYF. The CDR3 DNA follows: TGTGCCAGCAGTTTAGGCCCTGGCAACCCCCTCGAGCAGTACTTC.

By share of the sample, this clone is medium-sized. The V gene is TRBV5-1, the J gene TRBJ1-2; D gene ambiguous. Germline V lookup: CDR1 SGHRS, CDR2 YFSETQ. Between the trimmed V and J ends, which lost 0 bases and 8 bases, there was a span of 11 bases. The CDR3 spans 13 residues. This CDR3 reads CASSLDPARGYTF. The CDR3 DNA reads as TGCGCCAGCAGCTTGGACCCAGCCAGGGGCTACACCTTC. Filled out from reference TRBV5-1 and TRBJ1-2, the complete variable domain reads KAGVTQTPRYLIKTRGQQVTLSCSPISGHRSVSWYQQTPGQGLQFLFEYFSETQRNKGNFPGRFSGRQFSNSRSEMNVSTLELGDSALYLCASSLDPARGYTFGSGTRLTVV.

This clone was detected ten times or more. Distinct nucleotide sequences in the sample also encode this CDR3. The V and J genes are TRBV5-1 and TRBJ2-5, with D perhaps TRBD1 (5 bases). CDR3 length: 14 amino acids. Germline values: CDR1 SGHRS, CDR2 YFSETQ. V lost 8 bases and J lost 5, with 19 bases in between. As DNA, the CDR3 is TGCGCCAGTAGGTCTCAGGGATCGTGGGAGACCCAGTACTTC. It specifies CASRSQGSWETQYF.

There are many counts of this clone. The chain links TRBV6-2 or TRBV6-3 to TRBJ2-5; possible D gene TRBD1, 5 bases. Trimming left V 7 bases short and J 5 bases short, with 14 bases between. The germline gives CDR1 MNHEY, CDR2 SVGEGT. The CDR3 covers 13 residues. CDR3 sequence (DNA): TGTGCCAGCAATGGACAATCCGGGGAGACCCAGTACTTC. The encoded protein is CASNGQSGETQYF.

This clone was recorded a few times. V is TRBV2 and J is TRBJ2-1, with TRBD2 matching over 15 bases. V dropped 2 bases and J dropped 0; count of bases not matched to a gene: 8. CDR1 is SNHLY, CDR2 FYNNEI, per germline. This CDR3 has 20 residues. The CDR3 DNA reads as TGTGCCAGCAGTGAAATCGGACTAGCGGGAGGGCCAAGCTCCTACAATGAGCAGTTCTTC. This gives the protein CASSEIGLAGGPSSYNEQFF. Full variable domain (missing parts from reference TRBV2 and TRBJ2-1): EPEVTQTPSHQVTQMGQEVILRCVPISNHLYFYWYRQILGQKVEFLVSFYNNEISEKSEIFDDQFSVERPDGSNFTLKIRSTKLEDSAMYFCASSEIGLAGGPSSYNEQFFGPGTRLTVL.

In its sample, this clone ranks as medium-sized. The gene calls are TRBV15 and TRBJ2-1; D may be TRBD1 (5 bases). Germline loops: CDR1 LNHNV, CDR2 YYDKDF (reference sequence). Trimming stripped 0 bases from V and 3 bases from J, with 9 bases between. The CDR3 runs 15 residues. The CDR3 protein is CATSRDGAGYNEQFF. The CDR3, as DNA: TGTGCCACCAGCAGAGATGGGGCAGGCTACAATGAGCAGTTCTTC.

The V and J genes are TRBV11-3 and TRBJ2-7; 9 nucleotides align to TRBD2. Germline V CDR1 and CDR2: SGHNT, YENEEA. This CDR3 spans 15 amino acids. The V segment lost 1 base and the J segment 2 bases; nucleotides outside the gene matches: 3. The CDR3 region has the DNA TGTGCCAGCAGCTTAGGACTAGCGGTTACCTACGAGCAGTACTTC. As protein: CASSLGLAVTYEQYF.

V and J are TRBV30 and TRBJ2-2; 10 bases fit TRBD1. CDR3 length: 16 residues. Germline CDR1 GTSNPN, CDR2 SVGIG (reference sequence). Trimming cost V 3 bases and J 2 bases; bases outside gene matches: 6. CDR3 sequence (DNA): TGTGCCTGGAGGGGGACAGGGGACCTCAACACCGGGGAGCTGTTTTTT. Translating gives CAWRGTGDLNTGELFF.

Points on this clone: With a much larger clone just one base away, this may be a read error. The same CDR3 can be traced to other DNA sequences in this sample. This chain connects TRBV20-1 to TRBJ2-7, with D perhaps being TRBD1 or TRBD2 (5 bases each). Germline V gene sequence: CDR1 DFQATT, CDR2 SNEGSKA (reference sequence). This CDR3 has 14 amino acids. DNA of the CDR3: TGCAGTGCTAGAGATCGGGACCTCGGCTACGAGCAGTACTTT. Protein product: CSARDRDLGYEQYF.

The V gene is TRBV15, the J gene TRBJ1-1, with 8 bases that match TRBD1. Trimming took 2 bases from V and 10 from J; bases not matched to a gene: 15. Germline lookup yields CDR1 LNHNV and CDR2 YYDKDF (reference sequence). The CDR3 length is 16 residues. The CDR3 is CATSRQRTGLNSGAFF. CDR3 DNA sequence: TGTGCCACCAGCAGACAACGGACAGGGTTGAATTCGGGAGCTTTCTTT.

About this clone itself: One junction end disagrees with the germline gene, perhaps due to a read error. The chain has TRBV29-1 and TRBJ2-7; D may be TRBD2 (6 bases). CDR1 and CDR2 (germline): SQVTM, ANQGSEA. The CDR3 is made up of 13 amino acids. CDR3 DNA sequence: TGCAGCGTGGAAGACGGGAGCTCCTACGAGCAGTACTTC. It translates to CSVEDGSSYEQYF.

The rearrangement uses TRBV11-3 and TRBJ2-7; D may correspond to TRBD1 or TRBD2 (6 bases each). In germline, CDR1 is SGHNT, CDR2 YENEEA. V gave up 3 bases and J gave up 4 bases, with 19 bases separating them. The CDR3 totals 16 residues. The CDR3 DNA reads TGTGCCAGCAGCTTCCGTTACGGGGGCGCATTGTACGAGCAGTACTTC. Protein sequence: CASSFRYGGALYEQYF.

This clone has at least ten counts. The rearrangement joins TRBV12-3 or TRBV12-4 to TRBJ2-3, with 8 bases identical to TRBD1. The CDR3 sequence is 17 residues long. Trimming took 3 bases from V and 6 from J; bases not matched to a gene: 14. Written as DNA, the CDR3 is TGTGCCAGCAGTTTCCAGATCGGGACAGGCCTTGGGGATACGCAGTATTTT. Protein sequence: CASSFQIGTGLGDTQYF.

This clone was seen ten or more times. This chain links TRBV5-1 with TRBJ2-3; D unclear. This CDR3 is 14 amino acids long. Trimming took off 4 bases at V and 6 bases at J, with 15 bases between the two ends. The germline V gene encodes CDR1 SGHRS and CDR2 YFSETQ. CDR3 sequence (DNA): TGCGCCAGCAGCCGGACCCAAAATGGGGATACGCAGTATTTT. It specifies CASSRTQNGDTQYF.

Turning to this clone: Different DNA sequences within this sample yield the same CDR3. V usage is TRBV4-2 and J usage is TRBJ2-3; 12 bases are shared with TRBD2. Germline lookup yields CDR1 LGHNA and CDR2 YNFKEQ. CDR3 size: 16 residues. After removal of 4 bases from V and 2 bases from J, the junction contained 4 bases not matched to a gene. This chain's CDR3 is CASSPLAGGATDTQYF. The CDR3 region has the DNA TGTGCCAGCAGCCCACTAGCGGGGGGCGCCACAGATACGCAGTATTTT.